The 17 T cell receptor beta chains below come from one sample, sequenced in a study of T cell responses to AZD1222 COVID-19 vaccine (dated by TCRdb to about 2021). The time point label, read with the paper, signifies: baseline before first vaccination. Receptor libraries were prepared by the immunoSEQ multiplex PCR assay. As stored in TCRdb, this immuneACCESS dataset retains in-frame rearrangements with V and J assigned. A fraction of the clones does not appear; measured against another copy, unresolved V genes explain less than half of the discrepancy, and the remainder lacks a known reason. The sample table contains under 120,000 clones; only one count was recorded for around 94% of them. The top ten clonotypes cover 2% to 2.5% of the sample. Sequenced material: peripheral blood, taken on day 0 of AZD1222 vaccination. The source of these receptors is an adult in good health.

This chain uses TRBV27 with TRBJ2-3, with D possibly TRBD1 on 6 matching bases. Germline V gene sequence: CDR1 MNHEY, CDR2 SMNVEV (reference sequence). The V end lost 5 bases, the J end lost 0 bases, and 18 bases lay between the germline ends. The CDR3 loop spans 17 amino acids. The CDR3 loop reads CASSQDSPPESTDTQYF. CDR3 DNA sequence: TGTGCCAGCAGTCAGGACAGCCCCCCTGAAAGCACAGATACGCAGTATTTT.

The CDR3 DNA reads as TGTGCCAGCGGACAAGGGACGGACTATGGCTACACCTTC. This codes for CASGQGTDYGYTF. This chain uses TRBV27 with TRBJ1-2; a possible D gene is TRBD1 (5 bases). Germline loops: CDR1 MNHEY, CDR2 SMNVEV (reference sequence). V lost 8 bases and J 3 bases, leaving 13 bases between the germline ends. This CDR3 is 13 amino acids long.

The chain links TRBV15 to TRBJ2-7; TRBD2 matches at 11 bases. J was trimmed by 3 bases and V by 5 bases; bases with no gene match: 3. Germline V gene sequence: CDR1 LNHNV, CDR2 YYDKDF (reference sequence). The CDR3 covers 14 residues. In nucleotides, the CDR3 is TGTGCCACCAGCCCCACTAGCGGGAGCTACGAGCAGTACTTC. Translation: CATSPTSGSYEQYF.

This chain links TRBV7-7 with TRBJ1-3, with D hard to call. CDR3 length: 14 amino acids. V was trimmed by 5 bases and J by 0 bases, leaving 8 bases between them. In germline, CDR1 is SSHAT, CDR2 FNYEAQ (reference sequence). This chain's CDR3 is CASSTDDSGNTIYF. The CDR3 nucleotides read TGTGCCAGCAGCACGGACGACTCTGGAAACACCATATATTTT.

The rearrangement joins TRBV4-3 to TRBJ2-7, with D perhaps matching TRBD1 or TRBD2 (5 bases each). The CDR3 is 14 residues long. Between the trimmed V and J ends, which lost 0 bases and 1 base, there was a span of 7 bases. Germline loops: CDR1 LGHNA, CDR2 YSLEER. As DNA, the CDR3 is TGCGCCAGCAGCCAAGATGGGGGATCCTACGAGCAGTACTTC. Translated: CASSQDGGSYEQYF.

The chain recombines TRBV6-1 with TRBJ1-2, with D possibly matching TRBD1 (5 bases). The CDR3 runs to 15 residues. The germline gives CDR1 MNHNS, CDR2 SASEGT. V was cut by 2 bases and J by 0 bases, with 10 bases left in between. CDR3 amino acids: CASSEYTGANYGYTF. CDR3 DNA sequence: TGTGCCAGCAGTGAATACACAGGTGCTAACTATGGCTACACCTTC.

The chain couples TRBV5-5 to TRBJ1-2; D possibly corresponds to TRBD1 (5 bases). CDR1 SGHKS and CDR2 YYEKEE come from the germline V gene (reference sequence). The germline V and J ends were trimmed by 0 bases and 3 bases, with 12 bases remaining between them. The CDR3 covers 15 residues. The CDR3 is CASSLEGALDYGYTF. CDR3 nucleotide sequence: TGTGCCAGCAGCTTGGAAGGGGCCCTGGACTATGGCTACACCTTC.

CDR3 protein: CASSVGGGDYYGYTF. In nucleotides, the CDR3 is TGTGCCAGCAGCGTTGGAGGTGGGGACTACTATGGCTACACCTTC. The chain combines TRBV9 with TRBJ1-2; possible D gene TRBD1, 5 bases. This CDR3 is 15 amino acids long. Trimming took off 2 bases at V and 3 bases at J, with 14 bases between the two ends. Germline V gene data show CDR1 as SGDLS and CDR2 as YYNGEE.

The chain has TRBV5-1 and TRBJ1-1, with D possibly being TRBD1 (5 bases). Germline V gene data show CDR1 as SGHRS and CDR2 as YFSETQ. This CDR3 is built from 16 residues. The ends were cut back, 4 bases at V and 1 base at J, with 17 bases in the middle. CDR3: CASSLPQVSSNTEAFF. Here the CDR3 DNA reads TGCGCCAGCAGCCTTCCACAGGTGTCCTCGAACACTGAAGCTTTCTTT.

The chain couples TRBV7-6 to TRBJ1-1; D may be TRBD1 (6 bases). Trimming removed 4 bases at V and 1 base at J, with 10 bases between. The CDR3 spans 14 residues. Germline V lookup: CDR1 SGHVS, CDR2 FNYEAQ. The CDR3 here is CASSSGQTNTEAFF. The CDR3, as DNA: TGTGCCAGCAGCTCAGGACAGACGAACACTGAAGCTTTCTTT.

This sequence joins TRBV2 and TRBJ1-2; D is possibly TRBD1 (6 bases). The CDR3 loop spans 13 amino acids. CDR1 is SNHLY, CDR2 FYNNEI, per germline. Trimming took 6 bases from V and 4 from J, leaving 12 bases between them. The CDR3 here is CASRTTGAYGYTF. DNA of the CDR3: TGTGCCAGCAGGACGACAGGAGCCTATGGCTACACCTTC.

The chain combines TRBV19 with TRBJ2-2; D is unresolved. CDR3 size: 13 residues. Germline V gene lookup returns CDR1 LNHDA and CDR2 SQIVND (reference sequence). Trimming left V 6 bases short and J 1 base short, with 6 bases between. CDR3 in amino acids: CASRDENTGELFF. CDR3 in DNA: TGTGCCAGTAGAGACGAGAACACCGGGGAGCTGTTTTTT.

This chain links TRBV6-1 with TRBJ2-7, with 8 bases fitting TRBD1. V lost 2 bases to trimming and J lost 13 bases; unmatched junction nucleotides: 4. Germline V CDR1 and CDR2: MNHNS, SASEGT. This CDR3 comprises 11 residues. The CDR3 nucleotides are TGTGCCAGCAGTGAACGGGACAGGTCTTACTTC. It is translated as CASSERDRSYF.

Turning to this clone: Other DNA sequences in this sample translate to the same CDR3. V and J are TRBV2 and TRBJ1-2; possibly TRBD1 for D (6 bases). V was trimmed by 10 bases and J by 2 bases, leaving 14 bases between them. Germline V gene lookup returns CDR1 SNHLY and CDR2 FYNNEI. This CDR3 region has 13 residues. Here the CDR3 reads CATGQSPNYGYTF. The CDR3 region has the DNA TGTGCCACCGGACAGTCCCCCAACTATGGCTACACCTTC.

The rearrangement uses TRBV5-5 and TRBJ1-6; TRBD1 aligns across 7 bases. The CDR3 has 14 amino acids. V shed 2 bases and J 8 bases; nucleotides not matched to a gene: 4. Germline V CDR1 and CDR2: SGHKS, YYEKEE (reference sequence). The CDR3 here is CASSFRDSHSPLHF. The CDR3 nucleotides read TGTGCCAGCAGCTTCCGGGACAGTCATTCACCCCTCCACTTT.

The chain links TRBV19 to TRBJ1-6, with a weak D call TRBD1 (6 bases). Looked up from germline, CDR1 is LNHDA and CDR2 is SQIVND (reference sequence). Trimming stripped 2 bases from V and 13 bases from J, with 24 bases between. The CDR3 consists of 17 residues. The CDR3 DNA reads as TGTGCCAGTAGTATACTCGGGTTTCAGGACAGCCGCTTTCCCCTCCACTTT. Translation gives CASSILGFQDSRFPLHF.

V is TRBV6-5 and J is TRBJ2-7; D is unclear. The germline V gene encodes CDR1 MNHEY and CDR2 SVGAGI. The germline V and J ends were trimmed by 5 bases and 3 bases, with 8 bases remaining between them. The length of the CDR3 is 12 residues. CDR3 residues: CASSPSIYEQYF. As DNA, the CDR3 is TGTGCCAGCAGTCCGAGTATCTACGAGCAGTACTTC.